This passage covers 23 T cell receptor beta chains from one sample sequenced in a study of T cells in Graves' hyperthyroidism and ophthalmopathy. RNA transcripts gave rise to amplified TCR beta CDR3 regions. Initially, a first-round RT-PCR of the TCR CDR3 employed the HTBI primer set. TCRdb re-analysed the multiplex PCR reads in MiXCR, keeping a single row per CDR3 protein. The sample records 500,000 to 600,000 distinct CDR3 sequences, 46% being singletons. The sequenced sample was peripheral blood or thyroid tissue (not recorded which). The receptors originated from an adult woman with Graves' disease, either hyperthyroidism or ophthalmopathy (not recorded which).

There are a few counts of this clonotype. A read error may explain this, as a much larger clone is one base away. This CDR3 is missing its conserved last phenylalanine or tryptophan, likely due to a read error. The V and J genes are TRBV20-1 and TRBJ2-7, with 8 positions matching TRBD2. The germline V gene has CDR1 DFQATT and CDR2 SNEGSKA (reference sequence). CDR3 length: 13 residues. V trimming: 5 bases; J trimming: 2 bases; junction bases outside the gene matches: 5. The CDR3 DNA reads as TGCAGTGCTTTTAGCGGGGAGACCTACGAGCAGTACCTC. Translated: CSAFSGETYEQYL.

This sequence joins TRBV10-3 and TRBJ2-5; 9 positions agree with TRBD2. Germline lookup yields CDR1 ENHRY and CDR2 SYGVKD. Unmatched junction bases numbered 11, after V lost 4 bases and J lost 5 bases. There are 16 residues in the CDR3. The CDR3 protein is CAISAGLAGLRETQYF. CDR3 coding DNA: TGTGCCATCAGTGCTGGGCTAGCGGGACTCCGGGAGACCCAGTACTTC.

This clonotype has ten or more counts. This chain joins TRBV13 and TRBJ1-6; tentatively, D is TRBD1 (5 bases). Trimming removed 1 base from V and 8 bases from J, with 12 bases in between. Germline V CDR1 and CDR2: PRHDT, FYEKMQ (reference sequence). The CDR3 has 15 residues. The CDR3 here is CASSLVRGIDSPLHF. For the CDR3, the DNA is TGTGCCAGCAGCTTAGTGCGGGGGATCGATTCACCCCTCCACTTT.

The V gene is TRBV7-8, the J gene TRBJ1-1, with D unclear. There are 16 residues in the CDR3. From germline, CDR1 is SGHVS and CDR2 FQNEAQ. Trimming removed 4 bases at V and 2 bases at J, with 17 bases between. For the CDR3, the DNA is TGTGCCAGCAGCTCGGAACCGGGAGTCGGTAACACTGAAGCTTTCTTT. Translating gives CASSSEPGVGNTEAFF.

This clonotype was counted many times. CDR3: CASSLEPSATEGYGYTF. The CDR3 DNA reads as TGTGCCAGCAGCTTGGAGCCTTCCGCGACAGAGGGTTATGGCTACACCTTC. J is TRBJ1-2 and V is TRBV5-5, with D possibly TRBD1 on 5 matching bases. The CDR3 extends over 17 amino acids. V was clipped by 0 bases and J by 5 bases, with 20 bases between them. The germline CDR1 and CDR2 sequences are SGHKS and YYEKEE (reference sequence).

This clonotype came up many times. The chain has TRBV7-8 and TRBJ1-2; D not resolved. The germline V gene encodes CDR1 SGHVS and CDR2 FQNEAQ. V gave up 1 base and J gave up 5 bases, with 11 bases separating them. CDR3 size: 14 residues. The CDR3 spells CASSLESPGYGYTF. As DNA, the CDR3 is TGTGCCAGCAGCTTAGAAAGTCCGGGGTATGGCTACACCTTC.

This clonotype appeared a few times. CDR3 loop: CASSEPQLAGSGELFF. The CDR3 nucleotides are TGTGCCAGCAGCGAGCCGCAACTAGCGGGATCTGGGGAGCTGTTTTTT. The V call is TRBV7-9, the J call TRBJ2-2; TRBD2 agrees at 10 bases. Trimming at V came to 5 bases and at J to 8 bases, leaving 11 bases not matched to a gene. Germline CDR1 SEHNR, CDR2 FQNEAQ (reference sequence). The CDR3 length is 16 residues. Drawing the rest from reference TRBV7-9 and TRBJ2-2, the complete variable domain is DTGVSQNPRHKITKRGQNVTFRCDPISEHNRLYWYRQTLGQGPEFLTYFQNEAQLEKSRLLSDRFSAERPKGSFSTLEIQRTEQGDSAMYLCASSEPQLAGSGELFFGEGSRLTVL.

This clonotype was counted between two and nine times. The gene calls are TRBV29-1 and TRBJ1-2; D gene ambiguous. CDR1 and CDR2 (germline): SQVTM, ANQGSEA. There are 13 residues in the CDR3. V lost 1 base to trimming and J lost 7 bases, with 13 bases between them. The chain's CDR3 is CSVEGGTVAGYTF. CDR3 nucleotides: TGCAGCGTTGAAGGGGGAACAGTGGCTGGCTACACCTTC.

V and J are TRBV20-1 and TRBJ2-5; the D gene is possibly TRBD1 (6 bases). Trimming left V 6 bases short and J 0 bases short, with 11 bases between. Germline assignment: CDR1 DFQATT and CDR2 SNEGSKA (reference sequence). This CDR3 has 13 amino acids. The CDR3 sequence is CSARTVYQETQYF. CDR3 sequence (DNA): TGCAGTGCCCGGACAGTATACCAAGAGACCCAGTACTTC.

The chain combines TRBV10-3 with TRBJ2-1; D is unclear. The V gene lost 4 bases and the J gene lost 10 bases, with 8 bases spanning the gap. CDR1 is ENHRY, CDR2 SYGVKD, per germline. The length of the CDR3 is 11 residues. CDR3 coding DNA: TGTGCCATCAGTGCAGGCCCCGAGCAGTTCTTC. Residues: CAISAGPEQFF.

This clonotype was seen ten or more times. V gene TRBV10-3 combines with J gene TRBJ1-6; D unresolved. Germline values: CDR1 ENHRY, CDR2 SYGVKD. Trimming removed 6 bases from V and 16 bases from J, with 19 bases in between. This CDR3 region has 13 residues. CDR3 protein: CAIREVGRSELHF. The CDR3 DNA is TGTGCCATCAGGGAGGTAGGCAGGAGCGAACTCCACTTT.

This rearrangement joins TRBV10-3 to TRBJ2-5; D is possibly TRBD1 (5 bases). V shed 0 bases and J shed 5 bases, with 10 bases lying between them. The CDR3 is 14 amino acids. CDR1 ENHRY and CDR2 SYGVKD come from the germline V gene. This chain's CDR3 is CAISESSRVETQYF. CDR3 bases: TGTGCCATCAGTGAGTCGTCCAGGGTTGAGACCCAGTACTTC.

In this sample, this clonotype turned up many times. The chain uses TRBV27 and TRBJ1-5; D unresolved. V was cut by 4 bases and J by 0 bases, with 7 bases left in between. The CDR3 consists of 14 residues. Germline V CDR1 and CDR2: MNHEY, SMNVEV (reference sequence). For the CDR3, the DNA is TGTGCCAGCAGTTCAGCCAATAGCAATCAGCCCCAGCATTTT. It yields the protein CASSSANSNQPQHF.

This clonotype was seen many times. The genes are TRBV5-1 and TRBJ2-5, with 10 bases that match TRBD1. Germline CDR1 is SGHRS and CDR2 is YFSETQ. The CDR3 runs 15 residues. V lost 4 bases to trimming and J lost 3 bases; unmatched junction nucleotides: 6. CDR3 region: CASSIGTGAKETQYF. The CDR3 nucleotides are TGCGCCAGCAGCATAGGGACAGGGGCGAAAGAGACCCAGTACTTC.

There are many counts of this clonotype. V is TRBV6-2 or TRBV6-3 and J is TRBJ2-5, with a tentative D call TRBD2 (5 bases). Germline CDR1 MNHEY, CDR2 SVGEGT. This CDR3 has 14 residues. V shed 3 bases and J shed 5 bases, with 13 bases lying between them. The CDR3 DNA reads TGTGCCAGCAGTTATTTTGGGAGTGGCGAGACCCAGTACTTC. Encoded protein: CASSYFGSGETQYF.

CDR3 region: CATSRRGGQYF. The CDR3 DNA follows: TGTGCCACCAGCAGACGAGGGGGCCAGTACTTC. The rearrangement links TRBV15 to TRBJ2-5; D might be TRBD1 (6 bases). This CDR3 has 11 residues. V was clipped by 2 bases and J by 10 bases, with 8 bases between them. The germline CDR1 and CDR2 sequences are LNHNV and YYDKDF (reference sequence).

This chain uses TRBV29-1 with TRBJ1-1; D remains ambiguous. The CDR3 is 13 residues long. V lost 6 bases and J lost 1, with 12 bases in between. Germline loops: CDR1 SQVTM, CDR2 ANQGSEA. CDR3 loop: CSVDGGRNTEAFF. As DNA, the CDR3 is TGCAGCGTGGACGGAGGGCGGAACACTGAAGCTTTCTTT.

The J gene is TRBJ2-2, the V gene TRBV19; TRBD2 is a possible D gene (5 bases). Looked up from germline, CDR1 is LNHDA and CDR2 is SQIVND (reference sequence). The CDR3 is 18 amino acids. Trimming removed 6 bases from V and 0 bases from J, with 20 bases in between. The CDR3, as DNA: TGTGCCAGTAGCCTTTCCCCTGGACTCCCCGCGAACACCGGGGAGCTGTTTTTT. It is translated as CASSLSPGLPANTGELFF.

This clonotype appeared once. CDR3 sequence reads: CASSQPGTAVCGYTF. The CDR3 DNA reads as TGTGCCAGCAGCCAACCCGGGACAGCGGTCTGTGGCTACACCTTC. J is TRBJ1-2 and V is TRBV24-1; 7 bases agree with TRBD1. This CDR3 has 15 amino acids. Germline V gene data show CDR1 as KGHDR and CDR2 as SFDVKD. With 11 bases clipped from V and 7 bases from J, the junction kept 18 bases outside the gene matches.

This clonotype was counted many times. V is TRBV20-1 and J is TRBJ1-4; 7 positions agree with TRBD1. CDR1 is DFQATT, CDR2 SNEGSKA, per germline (reference sequence). With V trimmed by 4 bases and J by 4 bases, 9 bases remained unmatched. CDR3 size: 15 residues. The CDR3 region is CSAKRQGGINEKLFF. The CDR3 region has the DNA TGCAGTGCTAAGAGACAGGGAGGTATTAATGAAAAACTGTTTTTT.

This clonotype appeared many times. V usage is TRBV7-9 and J usage is TRBJ1-1, with TRBD1 as a possible D gene (6 bases). This CDR3 region has 17 residues. Germline CDR1 and CDR2: SEHNR and FQNEAQ (reference sequence). Trimming shortened V by 5 bases and J by 4 bases, and 23 bases separated the two germline ends. The CDR3 here is CASSLGGRGLFSTEAFF. The CDR3, as DNA: TGTGCCAGCAGCCTAGGGGGTAGGGGTCTATTTTCCACTGAAGCTTTCTTT.

This clonotype was picked up many times. The CDR3 DNA sequence: TGTGCCAGCAGCTTAACGGGGGGGGCACTGAACACTGAAGCTTTCTTT. Protein sequence: CASSLTGGALNTEAFF. The rearrangement joins TRBV7-3 to TRBJ1-1; possibly TRBD1 for D (6 bases). Trimming pared 0 bases from V and 0 bases from J, leaving 11 bases between. CDR1 is SGHTA, CDR2 FQGTGA, per germline. The CDR3 contains 16 residues.

Of note for this clonotype: Germline is not matched at one junction end, which may reflect a read error. The chain recombines TRBV2 with TRBJ2-2; a possible D gene is TRBD2 (5 bases). CDR3 size: 13 residues. Looked up from germline, CDR1 is SNHLY and CDR2 is FYNNEI. The CDR3 region is CASSIANTGELSW. CDR3 coding DNA: TGTGCCAGCAGTATAGCGAACACCGGGGAGCTGTCTTGG.